The source of this T cell receptor (beta chain) is a study of shared clonotypes between healthy human individuals. Per the germline V gene, CDR1 is SEHNR and CDR2 is FQNEAQ (reference sequence). This CDR3 comprises 13 residues. V lost 1 base and J 6 bases, leaving 9 bases between the germline ends. Generated by immunoSEQ multiplex PCR, the TCRdb table keeps only in-frame clones and is missing some. The data show about 120,000 clones, about 63% seen once. The chain links TRBV7-9 to TRBJ1-2; D unresolved. The sequence was collected from a woman in her twenties or thirties in good health. Sequenced sample: memory CD8+ T cells sorted from blood. The subset was: CD45RO+ cells pooled with CCR7-negative TemRA cells. Written as DNA, the CDR3 is TGTGCCAGCAGCTTAGGGGGAATCCATGGCTACACCTTC. Translated, it gives CASSLGGIHGYTF.